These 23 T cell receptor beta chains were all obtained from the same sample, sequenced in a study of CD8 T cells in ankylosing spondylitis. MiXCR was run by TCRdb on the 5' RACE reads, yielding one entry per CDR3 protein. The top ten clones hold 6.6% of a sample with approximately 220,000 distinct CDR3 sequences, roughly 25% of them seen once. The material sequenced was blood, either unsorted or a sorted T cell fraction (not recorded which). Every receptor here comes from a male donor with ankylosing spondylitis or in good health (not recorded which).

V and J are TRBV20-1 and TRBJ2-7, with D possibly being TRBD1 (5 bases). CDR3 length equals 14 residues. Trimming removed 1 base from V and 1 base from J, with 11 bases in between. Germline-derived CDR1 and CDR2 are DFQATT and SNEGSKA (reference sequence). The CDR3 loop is CSARGGMWSYEQYF. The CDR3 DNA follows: TGCAGTGCTAGAGGGGGCATGTGGTCCTACGAGCAGTACTTC.

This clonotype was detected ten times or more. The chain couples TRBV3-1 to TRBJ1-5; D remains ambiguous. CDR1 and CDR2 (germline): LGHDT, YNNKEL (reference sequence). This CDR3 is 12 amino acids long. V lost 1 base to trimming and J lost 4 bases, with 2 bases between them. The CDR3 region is CASSQGNQPQHF. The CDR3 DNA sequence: TGTGCCAGCAGCCAAGGGAATCAGCCCCAGCATTTT.

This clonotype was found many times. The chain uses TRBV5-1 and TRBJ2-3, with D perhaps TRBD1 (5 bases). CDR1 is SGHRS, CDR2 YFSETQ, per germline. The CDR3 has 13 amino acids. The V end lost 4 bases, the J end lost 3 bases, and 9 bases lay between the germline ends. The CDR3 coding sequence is TGCGCCAGCAGCGGCCCAGGGACAGATACGCAGTATTTT. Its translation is CASSGPGTDTQYF.

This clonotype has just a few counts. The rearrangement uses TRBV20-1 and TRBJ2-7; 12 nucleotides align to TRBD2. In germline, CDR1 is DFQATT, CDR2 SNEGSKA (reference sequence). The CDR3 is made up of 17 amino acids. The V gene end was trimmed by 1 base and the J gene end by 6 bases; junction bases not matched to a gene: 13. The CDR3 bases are TGCAGTGCTAGAGGGTCTGGTCTAGCGGGAGGGCAGGGCGAGCAGTACTTC. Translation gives CSARGSGLAGGQGEQYF.

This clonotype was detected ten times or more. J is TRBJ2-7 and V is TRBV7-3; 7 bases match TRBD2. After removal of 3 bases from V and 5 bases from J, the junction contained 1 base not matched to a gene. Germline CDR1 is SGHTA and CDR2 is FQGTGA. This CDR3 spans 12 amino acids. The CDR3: CASSFGLDEQYF. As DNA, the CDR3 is TGTGCCAGCAGCTTCGGACTAGACGAGCAGTACTTC.

CDR3 residues: CASTRGTYEQYF. The DNA of the CDR3 is TGTGCCAGCACCCGAGGGACCTACGAGCAGTACTTC. This chain connects TRBV5-6 to TRBJ2-7; D may be TRBD2 (5 bases). Trimming stripped 6 bases from V and 2 bases from J, with 9 bases between. The CDR3 consists of 12 residues. Looked up from germline, CDR1 is SGHDT and CDR2 is YYEEEE.

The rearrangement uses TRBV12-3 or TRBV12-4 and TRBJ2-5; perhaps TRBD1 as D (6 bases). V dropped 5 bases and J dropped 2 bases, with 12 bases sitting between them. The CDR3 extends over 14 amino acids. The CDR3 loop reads CASSRDNQQETQYF. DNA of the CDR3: TGTGCCAGCAGTCGGGACAACCAACAAGAGACCCAGTACTTC.

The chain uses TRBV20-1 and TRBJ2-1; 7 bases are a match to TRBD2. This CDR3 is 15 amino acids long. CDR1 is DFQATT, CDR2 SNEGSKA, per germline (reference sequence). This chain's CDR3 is CSQVSASGGGNEQFF. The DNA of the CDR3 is TGCTCCCAGGTCTCGGCTAGCGGTGGGGGCAATGAGCAGTTCTTC.

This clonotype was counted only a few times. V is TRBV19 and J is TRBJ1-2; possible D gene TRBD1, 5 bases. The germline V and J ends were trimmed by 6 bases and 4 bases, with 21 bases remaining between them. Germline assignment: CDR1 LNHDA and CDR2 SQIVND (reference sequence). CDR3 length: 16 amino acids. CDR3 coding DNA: TGTGCCAGTAGGACGACGAACGGGGGGGATACCTATGGCTACACCTTC. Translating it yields CASRTTNGGDTYGYTF.

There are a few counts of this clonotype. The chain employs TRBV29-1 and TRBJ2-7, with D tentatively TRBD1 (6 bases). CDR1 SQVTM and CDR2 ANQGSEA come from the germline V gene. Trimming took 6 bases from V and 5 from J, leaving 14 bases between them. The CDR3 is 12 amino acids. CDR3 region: CSVGTGSDEQYF. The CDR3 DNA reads TGCAGCGTGGGTACAGGGAGCGACGAGCAGTACTTC.

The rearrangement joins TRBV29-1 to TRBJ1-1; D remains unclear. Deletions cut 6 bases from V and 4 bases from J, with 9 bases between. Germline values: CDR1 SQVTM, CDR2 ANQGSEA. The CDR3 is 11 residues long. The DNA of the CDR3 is TGCAGCGTACGGCGCTCCACTGAAGCTTTCTTT. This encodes CSVRRSTEAFF.

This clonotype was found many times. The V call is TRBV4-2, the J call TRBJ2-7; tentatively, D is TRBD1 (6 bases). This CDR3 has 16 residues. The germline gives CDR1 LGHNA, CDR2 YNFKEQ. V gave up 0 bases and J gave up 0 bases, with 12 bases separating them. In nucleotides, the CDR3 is TGTGCCAGCAGCCAAGATATAACAGGGAGCTCCTACGAGCAGTACTTC. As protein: CASSQDITGSSYEQYF.

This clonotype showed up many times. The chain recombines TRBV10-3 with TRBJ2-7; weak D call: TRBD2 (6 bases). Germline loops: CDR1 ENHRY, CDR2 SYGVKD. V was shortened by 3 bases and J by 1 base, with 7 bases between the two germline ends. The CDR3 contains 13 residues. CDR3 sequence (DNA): TGTGCCATCAGTGATGGGGGGTCCTACGAGCAGTACTTC. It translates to CAISDGGSYEQYF.

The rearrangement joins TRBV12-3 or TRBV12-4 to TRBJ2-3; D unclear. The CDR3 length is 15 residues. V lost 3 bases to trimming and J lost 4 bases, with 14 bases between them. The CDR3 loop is CASSFYSPPSDTQYF. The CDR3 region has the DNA TGTGCCAGCAGTTTTTATTCTCCCCCATCAGATACGCAGTATTTT.

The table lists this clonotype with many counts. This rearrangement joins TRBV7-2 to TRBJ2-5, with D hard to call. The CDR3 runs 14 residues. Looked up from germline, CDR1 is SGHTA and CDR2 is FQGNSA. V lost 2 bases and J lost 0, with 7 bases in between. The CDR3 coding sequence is TGTGCCAGCAGCTTAAGGGCGGACCAAGAGACCCAGTACTTC. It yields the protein CASSLRADQETQYF.

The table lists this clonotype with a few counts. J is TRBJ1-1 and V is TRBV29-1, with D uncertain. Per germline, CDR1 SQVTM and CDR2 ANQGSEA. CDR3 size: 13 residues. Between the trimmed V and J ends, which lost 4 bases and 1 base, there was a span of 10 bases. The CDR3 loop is CSVARGGNTEAFF. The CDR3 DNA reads TGCAGCGTTGCCCGGGGAGGGAACACTGAAGCTTTCTTT.

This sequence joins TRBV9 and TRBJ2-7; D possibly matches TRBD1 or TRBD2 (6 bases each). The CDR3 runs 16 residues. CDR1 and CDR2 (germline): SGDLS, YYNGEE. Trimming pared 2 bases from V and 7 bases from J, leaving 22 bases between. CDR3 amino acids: CASSVGGTSGLWEQYF. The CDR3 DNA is TGTGCCAGCAGCGTTGGGGGGACATCAGGACTATGGGAGCAGTACTTC.

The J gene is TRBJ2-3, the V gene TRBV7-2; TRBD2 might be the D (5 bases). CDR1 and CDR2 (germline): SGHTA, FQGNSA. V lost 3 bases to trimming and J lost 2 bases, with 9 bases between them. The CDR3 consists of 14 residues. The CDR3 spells CASSFTGNTDTQYF. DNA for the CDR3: TGTGCCAGCAGCTTTACGGGAAACACAGATACGCAGTATTTT. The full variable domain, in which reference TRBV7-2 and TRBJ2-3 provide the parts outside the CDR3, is GAGVSQSPSNKVTEKGKDVELRCDPISGHTALYWYRQSLGQGLEFLIYFQGNSAPDKSGLPSDRFSAERTGGSVSTLTIQRTQQEDSAVYLCASSFTGNTDTQYFGPGTRLTVL.

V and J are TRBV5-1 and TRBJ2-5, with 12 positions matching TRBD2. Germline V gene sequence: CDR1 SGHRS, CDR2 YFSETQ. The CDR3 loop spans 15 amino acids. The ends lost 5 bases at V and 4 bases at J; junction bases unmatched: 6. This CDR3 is CASRALAGGVETQYF. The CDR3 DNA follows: TGCGCCAGCAGGGCACTAGCGGGAGGCGTAGAGACCCAGTACTTC.

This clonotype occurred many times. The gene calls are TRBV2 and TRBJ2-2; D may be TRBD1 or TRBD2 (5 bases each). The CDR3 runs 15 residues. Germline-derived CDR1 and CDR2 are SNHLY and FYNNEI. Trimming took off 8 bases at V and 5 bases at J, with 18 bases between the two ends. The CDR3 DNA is TGTGCCAGCCGGTTGAGGGGTGGAGGTACCGGGGAGCTGTTTTTT. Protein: CASRLRGGGTGELFF.

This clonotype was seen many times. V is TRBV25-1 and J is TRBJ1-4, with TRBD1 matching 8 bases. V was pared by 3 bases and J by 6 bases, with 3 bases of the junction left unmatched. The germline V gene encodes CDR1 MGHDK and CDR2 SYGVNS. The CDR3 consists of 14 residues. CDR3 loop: CASSEAGGYEKLFF. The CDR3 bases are TGTGCCAGCAGTGAGGCAGGGGGCTATGAAAAACTGTTTTTT.

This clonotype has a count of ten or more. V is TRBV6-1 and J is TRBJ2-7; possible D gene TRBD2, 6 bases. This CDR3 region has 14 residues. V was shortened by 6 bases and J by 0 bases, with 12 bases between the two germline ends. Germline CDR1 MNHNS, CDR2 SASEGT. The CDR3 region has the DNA TGTGCCAGCAGAGCGGGCCTGAGCTCCTACGAGCAGTACTTC. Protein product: CASRAGLSSYEQYF.

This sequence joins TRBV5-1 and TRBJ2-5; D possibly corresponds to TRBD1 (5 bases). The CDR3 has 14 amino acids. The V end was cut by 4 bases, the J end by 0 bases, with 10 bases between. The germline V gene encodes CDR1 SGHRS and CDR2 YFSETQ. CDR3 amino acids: CASSVQDNQETQYF. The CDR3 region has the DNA TGCGCCAGCAGCGTACAGGACAACCAAGAGACCCAGTACTTC.